The entry below describes one TCR beta chain. Its antigen is unidentified. The sample is drawn from a study of PD-1 blockade in classical Hodgkin lymphoma. This table comes from immunoSEQ multiplex PCR, and its TCRdb copy is limited to in-frame clones, with some not included. The table has 70,000 to 85,000 clones, 90% to 95% seen once; the top ten hold around 8.5%. General study findings and limits: The causes of the repertoire differences, possibly disease activity or prior therapy, remain undefined.

Every patient was affected by relapse after autologous stem cell transplantation, while exposure to brentuximab vedotin was not uniform. Each best response was a complete response, a partial response or progressive disease. This CDR3 has 14 residues. The V gene's germline CDR1 is SGHAT and CDR2 FQNNGV. V shed 5 bases and J shed 3 bases, with 13 bases lying between them. The origin of this receptor is a human donor with classical Hodgkin lymphoma. The V and J genes are TRBV11-2 and TRBJ1-2; D might be TRBD1 (6 bases). The sequences come from peripheral blood mononuclear cells (PBMCs), collected at baseline. The chain's CDR3 is CASSPGQLYYGYTF. In nucleotides, the CDR3 is TGTGCCAGCAGCCCTGGACAGCTGTACTATGGCTACACCTTC.